The 16 T cell receptor beta chains listed next were all sequenced from one sample in a study of blood T cells in healthy people across ages. The second PCR ran about 6 to 12 cycles with a sample-barcoded 5' primer and J-beta primers. TCRdb fed the 5' RACE reads into MiXCR, producing one record per CDR3 protein. The data hold 550,000 to 750,000 distinct CDR3 sequences, with around 21% observed a single time. Source material: blood. The source of these receptors is a man in his 70s in good health.

This chain uses TRBV28 with TRBJ2-7; the D is unclear. This CDR3 has 13 residues. CDR1 is MDHEN, CDR2 SYDVKM, per germline. Trimming left V 2 bases short and J 3 bases short, with 8 bases between. The CDR3 region has the DNA TGTGCCAGCAGTTTACCCGCTGGCTACGAGCAGTACTTC. It is translated as CASSLPAGYEQYF.

The chain joins TRBV28 to TRBJ2-5; weak D call: TRBD2 (5 bases). Germline-derived CDR1 and CDR2 are MDHEN and SYDVKM. V lost 5 bases to trimming and J lost 11 bases, with 24 bases between them. CDR3 length equals 15 residues. This CDR3 reads CASSEPRETLEEQYF. The CDR3 nucleotides read TGTGCCAGCAGTGAACCCCGGGAAACCCTGGAGGAGCAGTACTTC.

This clonotype was observed a few times. The rearrangement joins TRBV12-3 or TRBV12-4 to TRBJ2-3; tentative D call: TRBD2 (6 bases). This CDR3 has 18 residues. Trimming removed 5 bases from V and 0 bases from J, with 21 bases in between. CDR3 sequence reads: CASSHGLRLAMSTDTQYF. The CDR3 DNA reads as TGTGCCAGCAGTCACGGACTACGGCTAGCGATGAGCACAGATACGCAGTATTTT.

This clonotype was observed a handful of times. The V and J genes are TRBV10-3 and TRBJ2-1; 7 bases align to TRBD2. CDR1 ENHRY and CDR2 SYGVKD come from the germline V gene. CDR3 length equals 14 residues. Germline trimming cut 4 bases from V and 5 bases from J; bases unmatched to any gene: 5. CDR3 sequence (DNA): TGTGCCATCAGTGGTGGGAGGGTCCACAATGAGCAGTTCTTC. It specifies CAISGGRVHNEQFF.

This clonotype was detected a few times. This chain uses TRBV12-3 or TRBV12-4 with TRBJ2-7; 7 bases fit TRBD1. The J segment lost 6 bases and the V segment lost 6 bases, leaving 11 bases of the junction unmatched. This CDR3 has 14 amino acids. CDR3 coding DNA: TGTGCCAGCAGCCACTACAGGGGATCGGGCGAGCAGTACTTC. Amino acids: CASSHYRGSGEQYF.

In this sample, this clonotype turned up a few times. The rearrangement joins TRBV30 to TRBJ1-4; the match to TRBD1 covers 8 bases. The CDR3 length is 17 residues. Germline trimming cut 1 base from V and 8 bases from J; bases unmatched to any gene: 15. CDR1 is GTSNPN, CDR2 SVGIG, per germline (reference sequence). The CDR3, as DNA: TGTGCCTGGAGTGCCACCCGGGACAGGCCCTTTGGGGAAAAACTGTTTTTT. This encodes CAWSATRDRPFGEKLFF.

There are a few counts of this clonotype. At one of its ends the junction is not consistent with the germline gene, which may arise from a read error. The J gene is TRBJ2-7, the V gene TRBV6-5, with D perhaps TRBD2 (6 bases). This CDR3 has 12 amino acids. Germline V gene data show CDR1 as MNHEY and CDR2 as SVGAGI. This chain's CDR3 is CASSYGGNERYF. DNA of the CDR3: TGTGCCAGCAGTTATGGGGGGAACGAGCGGTACTTC.

This chain links TRBV6-6 with TRBJ1-5, with 11 nucleotides matching TRBD1. Trimming at V came to 10 bases and at J to 3 bases, leaving 11 bases not matched to a gene. The CDR3 runs 16 residues. The germline V gene encodes CDR1 MNHNY and CDR2 SVGAGI (reference sequence). CDR3 nucleotide sequence: TGTGCCACCGGACAGGGGGCTAGTGGATACAATCAGCCCCAGCATTTT. Protein sequence: CATGQGASGYNQPQHF.

CDR3: CASSPGPRADYGYTF. The CDR3 DNA reads TGTGCCAGCAGCCCCGGGCCCCGGGCGGACTATGGCTACACCTTC. The chain combines TRBV3-1 with TRBJ1-2; D is uncertain. The germline V and J ends were trimmed by 4 bases and 3 bases, with 15 bases remaining between them. Germline CDR1 and CDR2: LGHDT and YNNKEL (reference sequence). The CDR3 runs 15 residues.

This clonotype was found a few times. The rearrangement uses TRBV5-1 and TRBJ2-1; TRBD2 matches at 9 bases. This CDR3 region has 15 residues. Germline V gene data show CDR1 as SGHRS and CDR2 as YFSETQ. The junction had 9 bases not matched to a gene; V was cut back by 5 bases and J by 6 bases. The CDR3 bases are TGCGCCAGCAGTTCAAGCTCTAGCGGGGTCAATGAGCAGTTCTTC. As protein: CASSSSSSGVNEQFF.

The table lists this clonotype with a few counts. This sequence joins TRBV12-3 or TRBV12-4 and TRBJ2-5; 9 bases are shared with TRBD1. V trimming: 5 bases; J trimming: 0 bases; junction bases outside the gene matches: 7. The CDR3 runs to 16 residues. The DNA of the CDR3 is TGTGCCAGCAGTCAGACCGGGACAGGGCACCAAGAGACCCAGTACTTC. Translating it yields CASSQTGTGHQETQYF.

Regarding this clonotype: A junction end diverges from the germline sequence, so it may reflect a read error. The chain employs TRBV12-3 or TRBV12-4 and TRBJ1-2; D gene unclear. The CDR3 runs to 14 residues. The CDR3 here is CASSLGGPNYGHTF. The CDR3 DNA is TGTGCCAGCAGTTTGGGCGGCCCTAACTATGGCCACACCTTC.

J is TRBJ2-7 and V is TRBV20-1, with D tentatively TRBD2 (5 bases). CDR1 is DFQATT, CDR2 SNEGSKA, per germline (reference sequence). This CDR3 is built from 15 residues. V was trimmed by 0 bases and J by 1 base, leaving 13 bases between them. The CDR3 reads CSAREKPGRSYEQYF. The CDR3 DNA follows: TGCAGTGCTAGAGAAAAACCGGGAAGATCCTACGAGCAGTACTTC.

This chain links TRBV3-1 with TRBJ2-4; D unresolved. The CDR3 is 15 residues long. V gave up 1 base and J gave up 1 base, with 8 bases separating them. The germline V gene encodes CDR1 LGHDT and CDR2 YNNKEL (reference sequence). The CDR3 region is CASSQGLGAKNIQYF. DNA for the CDR3: TGTGCCAGCAGCCAAGGCCTTGGGGCCAAAAACATTCAGTACTTC.

The chain carries TRBV29-1 and TRBJ2-5, with 7 bases that match TRBD1. V was clipped by 4 bases and J by 2 bases; unmatched bases: 4. Germline V lookup: CDR1 SQVTM, CDR2 ANQGSEA. CDR3 length: 13 amino acids. This CDR3 reads CSVARDSQETQYF. DNA of the CDR3: TGCAGCGTTGCCCGGGACAGTCAAGAGACCCAGTACTTC.

This clonotype was detected only a few times. The chain uses TRBV6-5 and TRBJ2-5, with 10 bases aligning to TRBD1. The J call is in doubt because the DNA end fits TRBJ2-7 better. The V gene's germline CDR1 is MNHEY and CDR2 SVGAGI. This CDR3 region has 16 residues. The CDR3 DNA reads TGTGCCAGCAGTTACCGGGACAGGGGAGGCCCCTACGAGCAGTACTTC. Translation gives CASSYRDRGGPYEQYF.